This T cell receptor beta chain was identified during a study of cytotoxic CD8 clonotypes in ibrutinib-treated CLL. Sequencing used immunoSEQ multiplex PCR; TCRdb keeps in-frame clones, though not all of them. The sample has fewer than 40,000 clones; about 65% are singletons. V was clipped by 5 bases and J by 4 bases, with 12 bases between them. The CDR3 has 13 amino acids. The V gene's germline CDR1 is LNHDA and CDR2 SQIVND (reference sequence). The chain joins TRBV19 to TRBJ2-7; perhaps TRBD1 as D (6 bases). Sample: PBMCs, taken at disease progression, from a patient treated with ibrutinib. This clonotype was obtained from a human donor with chronic lymphocytic leukemia. Here the CDR3 reads CASSLRTAYEQYF. In nucleotides, the CDR3 is TGTGCCAGTAGTCTGAGGACAGCTTACGAGCAGTACTTC.